Listed below are T cell receptor beta chains from one sample, sequenced in a study of blood T cells in healthy people across ages. From the 5' RACE reads, TCRdb called clonotypes with MiXCR, one entry per CDR3 protein. The table records about 730,000 distinct CDR3 sequences, about 42% of them present only once. The sample taken for sequencing was blood. The receptors were gathered from a woman aged 60-75 years in good health. Each CDR3 is given with its conserved first and last residue. D genes are given only for firm matches. Clone size is not always given. Where it is, it says once, few, many or a class for expanded clones.

J	D	V	size	DNA	CDR3
TRBJ2-7	.	TRBV9	.	TGTGCCAGCAGCGTAGAGGCGGGGGCCAGATACGAGCAGTACTTC	CASSVEAGARYEQYF
TRBJ2-6	.	TRBV20-1	few	TGCAGTGCTCTCATGGGCTCTGGGGCCAACGTCCTGACTTTC	CSALMGSGANVLTF
TRBJ2-7	.	TRBV9	few	TGTGCCAGCAGCGTAGGGGGGCTCAACGAGCAGTACTTC	CASSVGGLNEQYF
TRBJ2-1	TRBD2	TRBV4-3	.	TGCGCCAGCAGCCAGTCTGCTGCGGGGGTATACAATGGGCAGTTCTTC	CASSQSAAGVYNGQFF
TRBJ1-1	.	TRBV21-1	few	TGTGCCAGCAGATTCGGGACAGAACACTTTTGGTCTGAAGCTTTCTTT	CASRFGTEHFWSEAFF
TRBJ2-3	TRBD2	TRBV6-5	few	TGTGCCAGCAGAACCCTCGGACTAGCCATCACAGATACGCAGTATTTT	CASRTLGLAITDTQYF
TRBJ2-7	.	TRBV12-3/TRBV12-4	.	TGTGCCAGCAGTTTAGGCGGGGTTTCGGGCTCCGAGCAGTACTTC	CASSLGGVSGSEQYF
TRBJ2-2	.	TRBV3-1	.	TGTGCCAGCAGCCAAGATCTCTTAGGGAACGCCGGGGAGCTGTTTTTT	CASSQDLLGNAGELFF
TRBJ2-7	.	TRBV20-1	.	TGCAGTGCTAGAGGCAGCCACTACGAGCAGTACTTC	CSARGSHYEQYF
TRBJ1-2	TRBD1	TRBV7-9	.	TGTGCCAGCAGATCTTCGGGACAGGGTGAGAACACCTTC	CASRSSGQGENTF
TRBJ1-1	.	TRBV30	few	TGTGCCTGCGCAGAGACTCTCGAAGCTTTCTTT	CACAETLEAFF
TRBJ2-5	.	TRBV28	once	TGTGCCAGCAGTCTACCACTTTGGGGGCGGGAGACCCAGTACTTC	CASSLPLWGRETQYF
TRBJ2-5	TRBD1	TRBV11-2	.	TGTGCCAGCAGCCCTGAACAGGGGTCCTACAATGAGCAGTACTTC	CASSPEQGSYNEQYF
TRBJ2-3	.	TRBV6-5	.	TGTGCCGGCACACCGGCGGCGGGCACAGATACGCAGTATTTT	CAGTPAAGTDTQYF
TRBJ2-7	.	TRBV7-9	.	TGTGCCAGCAGCTTAGCTTACGGGCAGTACTTC	CASSLAYGQYF
TRBJ1-6	TRBD1	TRBV10-3	.	TGTGCCGTCACCCAGGGGGCTAGTTCACCCCTCCACTTT	CAVTQGASSPLHF
TRBJ2-5	.	TRBV5-1	.	TGCGCCAGCAGCGTGGCCCTAGCAGGGGAGACCCAGTACTTC	CASSVALAGETQYF
TRBJ2-7	.	TRBV29-1	few	TGCAGCGTTGAAGGTCACAGCCAGGGCACCTACAATGAGCAGTACTTC	CSVEGHSQGTYNEQYF